Following are 29 T cell receptor beta chains from one sample sequenced in a study of T cells in Graves' hyperthyroidism and ophthalmopathy. From RNA transcripts, TCR beta CDR3 regions were amplified. RT-PCR in the first round (using the HTBI primer set) targeted the TCR CDR3. TCRdb redid the calling of the multiplex PCR reads with MiXCR, one entry per CDR3 protein. The sample has about 400,000 distinct CDR3 sequences; about 15% are singletons. Source material: blood. The receptors were gathered from a woman younger than 45 with Graves' hyperthyroidism.

In this sample, this clonotype turned up many times. This chain connects TRBV15 to TRBJ2-1, with 9 bases matching TRBD2. CDR3 length: 18 amino acids. Germline CDR1 is LNHNV and CDR2 is YYDKDF (reference sequence). V was clipped by 3 bases and J by 2 bases; unmatched bases: 11. The CDR3 sequence: CATSSGAVAGVPYNEQFF. The CDR3 nucleotides read TGTGCCACCAGCAGCGGGGCGGTAGCGGGAGTCCCCTACAATGAGCAGTTCTTC.

This clonotype was counted ten times or more. This chain joins TRBV12-3 or TRBV12-4 and TRBJ2-7; a weak D match, TRBD1 (6 bases). The CDR3 contains 16 residues. V was clipped by 3 bases and J by 0 bases, with 15 bases between them. Written as DNA, the CDR3 is TGTGCCAGCAGTTTTTTGGGGGCAGTTACCTCCTACGAGCAGTACTTC. It encodes CASSFLGAVTSYEQYF.

The chain combines TRBV10-3 with TRBJ2-3; unclear D gene. Per the germline V gene, CDR1 is ENHRY and CDR2 is SYGVKD. The CDR3 covers 15 residues. Between the trimmed V and J ends, which lost 6 bases and 2 bases, there was a span of 15 bases. The CDR3 DNA sequence: TGTGCCATCAGAAGACTCCAGGCGGACACAGATACGCAGTATTTT. Amino acid sequence: CAIRRLQADTDTQYF.

The chain recombines TRBV5-5 with TRBJ2-7, with 9 nucleotides matching TRBD1. The CDR3 consists of 15 residues. Looked up from germline, CDR1 is SGHKS and CDR2 is YYEKEE (reference sequence). Trimming removed 4 bases from V and 4 bases from J; junction bases left unmatched: 9. The CDR3 nucleotides are TGTGCCAGCAGCCAGGGACAGGGAGTCTATTACGAGCAGTACTTC. This codes for CASSQGQGVYYEQYF.

The gene calls are TRBV9 and TRBJ2-3; D not resolved. CDR3 length equals 16 residues. Trimming removed 0 bases at V and 0 bases at J, with 11 bases between. Germline V gives CDR1 SGDLS, CDR2 YYNGEE. Here the CDR3 reads CASSVGYRSSTDTQYF. CDR3 bases: TGTGCCAGCAGCGTAGGATATCGAAGTAGCACAGATACGCAGTATTTT.

The V and J genes are TRBV19 and TRBJ2-5; D remains unclear. Germline CDR1 LNHDA, CDR2 SQIVND (reference sequence). CDR3 length: 14 residues. With 3 bases removed from V and 5 bases from J, the gap between germline ends came to 13 bases. Here the CDR3 DNA reads TGTGCCAGTAGTATGTCTGGAAGGTTGGAGACCCAGTACTTC. Its protein product is CASSMSGRLETQYF.

This clonotype has only a few counts. CDR3 nucleotides: TGCAGTGCAAACGACGGTACGATCAATCAGCCCCAGCATTTT. Translation gives CSANDGTINQPQHF. The chain combines TRBV20-1 with TRBJ1-5; no clear D gene. V lost 6 bases and J 3 bases, leaving 15 bases between the germline ends. There are 14 residues in the CDR3. Germline V gene sequence: CDR1 DFQATT, CDR2 SNEGSKA (reference sequence).

V gene TRBV6-4 combines with J gene TRBJ2-3, with D perhaps TRBD1 (6 bases). Deletions cut 2 bases from V and 5 bases from J, with 8 bases between. In germline, CDR1 is MRHNA, CDR2 SNTAGT. The CDR3 extends over 13 amino acids. CDR3 residues: CASSDEGEDTQYF. In nucleotides, the CDR3 is TGTGCCAGCAGTGACGAGGGGGAAGATACGCAGTATTTT.

This clonotype was found a few times. The chain uses TRBV7-8 and TRBJ2-1; D call uncertain. Germline V lookup: CDR1 SGHVS, CDR2 FQNEAQ. Between the trimmed V and J ends, which lost 0 bases and 4 bases, there was a span of 16 bases. The CDR3 has 17 residues. The CDR3 nucleotides read TGTGCCAGCAGCTTAGCGCTCCAGACCTTTGGTTACAATGAGCAGTTCTTC. It specifies CASSLALQTFGYNEQFF. Together with reference TRBV7-8 and TRBJ2-1, the CDR3 gives the full variable domain: GAGVSQSPRYKVAKRGQDVALRCDPISGHVSLFWYQQALGQGPEFLTYFQNEAQLDKSGLPSDRFFAERPEGSVSTLKIQRTQQEDSAVYLCASSLALQTFGYNEQFFGPGTRLTVL.

The chain couples TRBV30 to TRBJ1-2, with D possibly TRBD1 on 6 matching bases. CDR1 is GTSNPN and CDR2 is SVGIG in the germline V gene (reference sequence). Trimming took 5 bases from V and 8 from J, leaving 21 bases between them. This CDR3 is built from 14 residues. CDR3 sequence: CAWSAQGTLWGYTF. Here the CDR3 DNA reads TGTGCCTGGTCCGCCCAGGGGACTCTATGGGGCTACACCTTC.

This chain joins TRBV29-1 and TRBJ1-4, with D perhaps matching TRBD1 (5 bases). The CDR3 has 13 amino acids. Germline CDR1 reads SQVTM; CDR2 reads ANQGSEA. The V and J ends lost 6 bases and 8 bases respectively, with 16 bases between them. The CDR3 nucleotides are TGCAGCGTCGGAAGGGGCGCGTACGAAAAACTGTTTTTT. Its protein product is CSVGRGAYEKLFF.

In this sample, this clonotype turned up many times. The chain has TRBV20-1 and TRBJ2-3, with 9 bases fitting TRBD1. The germline V gene encodes CDR1 DFQATT and CDR2 SNEGSKA (reference sequence). Losses at the gene ends were 6 bases for V and 5 bases for J; bases not matched to a gene: 6. The CDR3 spans 13 residues. The DNA of the CDR3 is TGCAGTGCCCCGGACAGGGGATTAGATACGCAGTATTTT. Protein product: CSAPDRGLDTQYF.

In its sample, this clonotype was seen a few times. As DNA, the CDR3 is TGCAGTCCTTGGACTAGCGGGAGATCCTACGAGCAGTACTTC. Residues: CSPWTSGRSYEQYF. This sequence joins TRBV20-1 and TRBJ2-7; 13 positions match TRBD2. In germline, CDR1 is DFQATT, CDR2 SNEGSKA (reference sequence). Trimming took 8 bases from V and 1 from J; bases not matched to a gene: 5. The CDR3 covers 14 residues.

The chain recombines TRBV7-9 with TRBJ2-1, with a tentative D call TRBD2 (5 bases). V shed 5 bases and J shed 4 bases, with 18 bases lying between them. From germline, CDR1 is SEHNR and CDR2 FQNEAQ (reference sequence). The CDR3 runs 16 residues. In DNA form, the CDR3 reads TGTGCCAGCAGCAAGCGCCGAGTAGCGAGATACAATGAGCAGTTCTTC. Encoded protein: CASSKRRVARYNEQFF.

This clonotype has at least ten counts. The V and J genes are TRBV6-2 or TRBV6-3 and TRBJ2-7, with D unclear. Germline V CDR1 and CDR2: MNHEY, SVGEGT. The V gene lost 0 bases and the J gene lost 2 bases, with 8 bases spanning the gap. This CDR3 has 14 residues. The CDR3 DNA sequence: TGTGCCAGCAGTTACTCACAGATAACCTACGAGCAGTACTTC. As protein: CASSYSQITYEQYF.

This clonotype was detected only a few times. A clone one base away is much larger, so this may be a read error. The genes are TRBV5-1 and TRBJ1-1; TRBD1 is a possible D gene (6 bases). The V gene's germline CDR1 is SGHRS and CDR2 YFSETQ. The CDR3 spans 14 residues. This chain's CDR3 is CASNLTDRWTEAFF. The CDR3 DNA reads as TGCGCCAGCAACTTGACCGACAGGTGGACTGAAGCTTTCTTT.

This clonotype was detected ten times or more. The CDR3, as DNA: TGTGCCAGCAGCTTAGGGGAAAACCTCTACAATGAGCAGTTCTTC. It yields the protein CASSLGENLYNEQFF. This rearrangement joins TRBV11-2 to TRBJ2-1; D is ambiguous. Trimming took 1 base from V and 3 from J, leaving 10 bases between them. Germline V lookup: CDR1 SGHAT, CDR2 FQNNGV. CDR3 length: 15 residues.

In its sample, this clonotype was seen a few times. The rearrangement uses TRBV10-2 and TRBJ1-5; D remains ambiguous. The CDR3 sequence is 13 residues long. Looked up from germline, CDR1 is WSHSY and CDR2 is SAAADI. Trimming shortened V by 6 bases and J by 1 base, and 7 bases separated the two germline ends. The CDR3 region is CASRPGSNQPQHF. CDR3 nucleotide sequence: TGCGCCAGCAGGCCGGGAAGCAATCAGCCCCAGCATTTT.

This clonotype was counted ten times or more. This sequence joins TRBV28 and TRBJ1-5, with TRBD1 matching over 9 bases. Germline values: CDR1 MDHEN, CDR2 SYDVKM. Trimming at V came to 6 bases and at J to 5 bases, leaving 8 bases not matched to a gene. CDR3 length: 15 residues. The CDR3 loop is CASSRRTGDHQPQHF. The CDR3 nucleotides are TGTGCCAGCAGCCGCCGGACAGGGGATCATCAGCCCCAGCATTTT.

This chain connects TRBV19 to TRBJ1-1; 9 nucleotides agree with TRBD1. Germline loops: CDR1 LNHDA, CDR2 SQIVND (reference sequence). This CDR3 has 15 residues. V trimming: 1 base; J trimming: 0 bases; junction bases outside the gene matches: 0. The DNA of the CDR3 is TGTGCCAGTAGTATAGGGACAGGGGTGAACACTGAAGCTTTCTTT. Its translation is CASSIGTGVNTEAFF.

The rearrangement joins TRBV5-4 to TRBJ2-1, with 13 bases aligning to TRBD2. The CDR3 runs 14 residues. The germline V gene has CDR1 SGHNT and CDR2 YYREEE (reference sequence). V trimming: 4 bases; J trimming: 8 bases; junction bases outside the gene matches: 3. The CDR3 DNA follows: TGTGCCAGCAGCCTAGGGACTAGCGGGGATGAGCAGTTCTTC. Encoded protein: CASSLGTSGDEQFF.

This clonotype has ten or more counts. The chain employs TRBV18 and TRBJ1-1; D possibly corresponds to TRBD1 (5 bases). With 0 bases removed from V and 4 bases from J, the gap between germline ends came to 15 bases. Germline V CDR1 and CDR2: KGHSH, LQKENI. This CDR3 has 16 amino acids. The CDR3 spells CASSPPRRGSGTEAFF. CDR3 nucleotides: TGTGCCAGCTCACCACCTAGGAGGGGTTCGGGCACTGAAGCTTTCTTT.

This clonotype was recorded at least ten times. V is TRBV5-1 and J is TRBJ2-7; D might be TRBD1 or TRBD2, each matching 5 bases. The V end was cut by 4 bases, the J end by 1 base, with 12 bases between. Germline CDR1 SGHRS, CDR2 YFSETQ. The CDR3 length is 14 residues. The CDR3 spells CASSAGAASYEQYF. In nucleotides, the CDR3 is TGCGCCAGCAGCGCCGGGGCTGCGTCCTACGAGCAGTACTTC. The complete variable domain, with remaining parts taken from reference TRBV5-1 and TRBJ2-7, reads KAGVTQTPRYLIKTRGQQVTLSCSPISGHRSVSWYQQTPGQGLQFLFEYFSETQRNKGNFPGRFSGRQFSNSRSEMNVSTLELGDSALYLCASSAGAASYEQYFGPGTRLTVT.

This clonotype was seen repeatedly, ten times or more. CDR3 bases: TGTGCCAGCAGCCCCCAGGGCCTAGCGGGACACACAGATACGCAGTATTTT. Translated: CASSPQGLAGHTDTQYF. The chain uses TRBV11-2 and TRBJ2-3; 9 bases match TRBD2. V lost 5 bases to trimming and J lost 2 bases; unmatched junction nucleotides: 11. Per germline, CDR1 SGHAT and CDR2 FQNNGV. The CDR3 length is 17 residues.

The rearrangement uses TRBV3-1 and TRBJ2-1, with 7 bases that match TRBD2. J gave up 5 bases and V 5 bases, and 12 bases lay outside the gene matches. CDR1 LGHDT and CDR2 YNNKEL come from the germline V gene (reference sequence). This CDR3 region has 16 residues. The CDR3 sequence: CASSYDSGLVHNEQFF. Written as DNA, the CDR3 is TGTGCCAGCAGCTATGATAGCGGGCTGGTACACAATGAGCAGTTCTTC.

The V and J genes are TRBV10-3 and TRBJ2-5; the match to TRBD2 covers 16 bases. The CDR3 consists of 17 residues. V was clipped by 2 bases and J by 5 bases; unmatched bases: 5. Per the germline V gene, CDR1 is ENHRY and CDR2 is SYGVKD. CDR3: CAISEGTSGRAGETQYF. The DNA for the CDR3 is TGTGCCATCAGTGAGGGGACTAGCGGGAGGGCCGGTGAGACCCAGTACTTC.

This clonotype was recorded a few times. CDR3 DNA: TGTGCCACCAGCCATTACCAGCAACGCGCCGAGCAGTACTTC. This codes for CATSHYQQRAEQYF. J is TRBJ2-7 and V is TRBV15, with D uncertain. There are 14 residues in the CDR3. Germline CDR1 reads LNHNV; CDR2 reads YYDKDF (reference sequence). The V and J ends lost 5 bases and 6 bases respectively, with 17 bases between them. Full variable domain (missing parts from reference TRBV15 and TRBJ2-7): DAMVIQNPRYQVTQFGKPVTLSCSQTLNHNVMYWYQQKSSQAPKLLFHYYDKDFNNEADTPDNFQSRRPNTSFCFLDIRSPGLGDTAMYLCATSHYQQRAEQYFGPGTRLTVT.

This clonotype was recorded at least ten times. CDR3 coding DNA: TGTGCCAGCAGTTTAGTCCCGGGACTAGCGGGGGGCTACGAGCAGTACTTC. This gives the protein CASSLVPGLAGGYEQYF. The J gene is TRBJ2-7, the V gene TRBV28, with TRBD2 identical over 15 bases. The V segment lost 2 bases and the J segment 3 bases; nucleotides outside the gene matches: 5. Germline V lookup: CDR1 MDHEN, CDR2 SYDVKM. The CDR3 loop spans 17 amino acids. The full variable domain, in which reference TRBV28 and TRBJ2-7 provide the parts outside the CDR3, is DVKVTQSSRYLVKRTGEKVFLECVQDMDHENMFWYRQDPGLGLRLIYFSYDVKMKEKGDIPEGYSVSREKKERFSLILESASTNQTSMYLCASSLVPGLAGGYEQYFGPGTRLTVT.

In this sample, this clonotype turned up a few times. The chain is built from TRBV9 and TRBJ2-7; D is possibly TRBD2 (5 bases). V lost 0 bases, J lost 0 bases, and 13 bases lay in between. The CDR3 loop spans 16 amino acids. Germline loops: CDR1 SGDLS, CDR2 YYNGEE. The CDR3 bases are TGTGCCAGCAGCGTAGGGGTGGGAGTCGTCTCCTACGAGCAGTACTTC. It specifies CASSVGVGVVSYEQYF.